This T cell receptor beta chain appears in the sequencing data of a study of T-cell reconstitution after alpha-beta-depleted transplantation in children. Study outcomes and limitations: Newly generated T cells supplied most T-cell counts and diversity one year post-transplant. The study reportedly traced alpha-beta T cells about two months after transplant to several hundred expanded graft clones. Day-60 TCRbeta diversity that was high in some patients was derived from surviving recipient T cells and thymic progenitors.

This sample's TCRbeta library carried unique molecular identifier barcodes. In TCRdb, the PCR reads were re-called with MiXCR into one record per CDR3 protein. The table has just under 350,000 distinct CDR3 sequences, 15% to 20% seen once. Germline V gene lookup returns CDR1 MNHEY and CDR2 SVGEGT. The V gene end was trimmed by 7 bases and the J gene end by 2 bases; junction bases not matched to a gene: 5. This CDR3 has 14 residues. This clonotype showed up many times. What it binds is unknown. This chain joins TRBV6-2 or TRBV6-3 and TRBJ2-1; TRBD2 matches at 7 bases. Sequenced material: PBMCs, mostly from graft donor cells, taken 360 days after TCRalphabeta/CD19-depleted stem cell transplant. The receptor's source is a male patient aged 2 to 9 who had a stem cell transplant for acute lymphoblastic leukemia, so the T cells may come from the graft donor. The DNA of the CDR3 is TGTGCCAGCACCCCGCTAGCGGCCTACAATGAGCAGTTCTTC. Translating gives CASTPLAAYNEQFF.